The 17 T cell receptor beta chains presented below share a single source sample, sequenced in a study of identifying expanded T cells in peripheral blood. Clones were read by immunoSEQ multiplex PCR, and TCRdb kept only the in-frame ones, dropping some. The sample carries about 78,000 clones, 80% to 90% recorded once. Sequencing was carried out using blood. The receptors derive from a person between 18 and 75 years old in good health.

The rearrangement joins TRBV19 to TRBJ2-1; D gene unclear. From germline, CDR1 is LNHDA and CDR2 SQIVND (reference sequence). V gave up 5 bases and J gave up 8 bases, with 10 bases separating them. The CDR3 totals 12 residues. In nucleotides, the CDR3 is TGTGCCAGTAGTGCCCTCAGGTATGAGCAGTTCTTC. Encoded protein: CASSALRYEQFF.

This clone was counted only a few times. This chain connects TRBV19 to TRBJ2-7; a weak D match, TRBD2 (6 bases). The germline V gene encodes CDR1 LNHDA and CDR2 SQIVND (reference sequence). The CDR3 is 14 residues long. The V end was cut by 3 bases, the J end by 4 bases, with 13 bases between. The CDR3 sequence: CASSMRRDGYEQYF. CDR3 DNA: TGTGCCAGTAGTATGAGGCGGGACGGGTACGAGCAGTACTTC. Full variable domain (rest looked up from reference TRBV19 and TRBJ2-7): DGGITQSPKYLFRKEGQNVTLSCEQNLNHDAMYWYRQDPGQGLRLIYYSQIVNDFQKGDIAEGYSVSREKKESFPLTVTSAQKNPTAFYLCASSMRRDGYEQYFGPGTRLTVT.

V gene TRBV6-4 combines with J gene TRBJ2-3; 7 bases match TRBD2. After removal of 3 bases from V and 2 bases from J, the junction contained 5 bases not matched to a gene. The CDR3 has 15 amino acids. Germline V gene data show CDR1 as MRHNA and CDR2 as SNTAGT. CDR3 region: CASSEGLAVTDTQYF. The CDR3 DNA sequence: TGTGCCAGCAGTGAGGGGCTAGCGGTCACAGATACGCAGTATTTT.

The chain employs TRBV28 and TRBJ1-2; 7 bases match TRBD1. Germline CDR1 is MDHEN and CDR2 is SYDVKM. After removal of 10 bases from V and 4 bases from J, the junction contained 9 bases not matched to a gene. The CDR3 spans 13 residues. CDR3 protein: CATGMGQTYGYTF. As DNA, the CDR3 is TGTGCCACCGGGATGGGACAGACCTATGGCTACACCTTC.

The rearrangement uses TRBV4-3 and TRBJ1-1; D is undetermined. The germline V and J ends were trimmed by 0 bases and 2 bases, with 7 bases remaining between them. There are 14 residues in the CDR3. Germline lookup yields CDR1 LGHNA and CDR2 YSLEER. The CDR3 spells CASSQDPVNTEAFF. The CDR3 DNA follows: TGCGCCAGCAGCCAAGATCCAGTAAACACTGAAGCTTTCTTT.

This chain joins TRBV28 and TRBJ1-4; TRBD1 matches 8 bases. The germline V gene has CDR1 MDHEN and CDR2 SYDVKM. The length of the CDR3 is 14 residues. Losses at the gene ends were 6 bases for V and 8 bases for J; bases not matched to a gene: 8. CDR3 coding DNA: TGTGCCAGCAGGCCAGGGGGCAGTTGGGAAAAACTGTTTTTT. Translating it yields CASRPGGSWEKLFF.

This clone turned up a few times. The DNA of the CDR3 is TGCGCCAGCAGCCTATACGGACAGGGAGCGGGCACCGGGGAGCTGTTTTTT. Translated: CASSLYGQGAGTGELFF. The chain has TRBV5-1 and TRBJ2-2; 8 nucleotides match TRBD1. V was pared by 4 bases and J by 4 bases, with 12 bases of the junction left unmatched. CDR3 length: 17 amino acids. The germline gives CDR1 SGHRS, CDR2 YFSETQ.

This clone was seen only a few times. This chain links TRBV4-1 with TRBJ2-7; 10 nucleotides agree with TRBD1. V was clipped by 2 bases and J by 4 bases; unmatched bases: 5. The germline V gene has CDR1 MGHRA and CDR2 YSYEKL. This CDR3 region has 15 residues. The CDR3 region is CASSQPGQGGYEQYF. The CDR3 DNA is TGCGCCAGCAGCCAACCCGGACAGGGGGGATACGAGCAGTACTTC.

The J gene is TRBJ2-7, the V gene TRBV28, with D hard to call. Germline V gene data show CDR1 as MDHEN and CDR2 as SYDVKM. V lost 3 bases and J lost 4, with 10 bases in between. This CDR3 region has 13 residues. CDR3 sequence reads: CASSFTGNYEQYF. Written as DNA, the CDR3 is TGTGCCAGCAGTTTTACGGGTAATTACGAGCAGTACTTC.

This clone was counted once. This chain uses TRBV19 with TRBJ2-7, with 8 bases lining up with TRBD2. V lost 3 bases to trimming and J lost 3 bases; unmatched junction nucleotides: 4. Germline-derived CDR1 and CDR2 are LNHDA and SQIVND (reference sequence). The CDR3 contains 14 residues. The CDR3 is CASSISGDLYEQYF. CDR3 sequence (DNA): TGTGCCAGTAGTATTAGCGGGGACCTCTACGAGCAGTACTTC.

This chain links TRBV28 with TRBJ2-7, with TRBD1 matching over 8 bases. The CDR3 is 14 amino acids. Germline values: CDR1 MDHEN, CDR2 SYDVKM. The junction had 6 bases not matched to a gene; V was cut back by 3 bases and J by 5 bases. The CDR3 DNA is TGTGCCAGCAGTTTGATCGACAGGGGACACGAGCAGTACTTC. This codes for CASSLIDRGHEQYF.

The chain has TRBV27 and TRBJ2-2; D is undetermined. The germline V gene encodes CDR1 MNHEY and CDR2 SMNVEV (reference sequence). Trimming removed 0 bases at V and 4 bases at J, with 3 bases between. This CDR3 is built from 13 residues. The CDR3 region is CASSLSRTGELFF. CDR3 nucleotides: TGTGCCAGCAGTTTATCTCGCACCGGGGAGCTGTTTTTT.

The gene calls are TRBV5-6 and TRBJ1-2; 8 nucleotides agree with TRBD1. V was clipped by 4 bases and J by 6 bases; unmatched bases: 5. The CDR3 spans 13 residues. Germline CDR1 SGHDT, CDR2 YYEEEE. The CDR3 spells CASSLDRDHGYTF. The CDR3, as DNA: TGTGCCAGCAGCCTGGACAGGGATCATGGCTACACCTTC.

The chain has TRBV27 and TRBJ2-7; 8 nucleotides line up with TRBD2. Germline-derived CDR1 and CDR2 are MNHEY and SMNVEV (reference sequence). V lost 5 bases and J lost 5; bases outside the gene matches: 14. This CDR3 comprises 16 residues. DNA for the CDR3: TGTGCCAGCAGTCCCCTCCTAAAGCGGGAGAGGGACGAGCAGTACTTC. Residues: CASSPLLKRERDEQYF.

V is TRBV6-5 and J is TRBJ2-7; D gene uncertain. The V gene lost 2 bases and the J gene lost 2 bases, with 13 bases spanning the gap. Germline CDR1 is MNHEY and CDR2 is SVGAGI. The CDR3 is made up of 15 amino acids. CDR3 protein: CASSYETSLPYEQYF. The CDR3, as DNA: TGTGCCAGCAGTTACGAGACATCCCTACCCTACGAGCAGTACTTC.

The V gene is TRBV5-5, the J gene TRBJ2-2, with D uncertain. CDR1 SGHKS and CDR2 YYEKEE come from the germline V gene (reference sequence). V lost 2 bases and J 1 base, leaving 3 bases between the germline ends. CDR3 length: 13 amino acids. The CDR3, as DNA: TGTGCCAGCAGCTTCGGGAACACCGGGGAGCTGTTTTTT. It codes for CASSFGNTGELFF. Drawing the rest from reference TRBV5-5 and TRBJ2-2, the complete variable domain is DAGVTQSPTHLIKTRGQQVTLRCSPISGHKSVSWYQQVLGQGPQFIFQYYEKEERGRGNFPDRFSARQFPNYSSELNVNALLLGDSALYLCASSFGNTGELFFGEGSRLTVL.

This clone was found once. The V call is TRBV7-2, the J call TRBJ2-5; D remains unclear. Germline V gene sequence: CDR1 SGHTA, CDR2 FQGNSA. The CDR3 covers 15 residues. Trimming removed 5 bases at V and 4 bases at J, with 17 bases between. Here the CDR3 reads CASSLSVVNRETQYF. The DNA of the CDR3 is TGTGCCAGCAGCCTATCGGTTGTTAATAGAGAGACCCAGTACTTC.